The T cell receptor (beta chain) described here comes from a study of technical replicates of blood from a handful of donors. After removal of 2 bases from V and 2 bases from J, the junction contained 5 bases not matched to a gene. Germline CDR1 reads MNHEY; CDR2 reads SVGAGI. This CDR3 comprises 15 residues. Here immunoSEQ multiplex PCR was the method, and the copy in TCRdb shows in-frame clones only, minus some. The sample holds 65,000 to 95,000 clones, approximately 97% seen once. The chain has TRBV6-5 and TRBJ2-5; 7 nucleotides agree with TRBD2. The sample taken for sequencing was T cells isolated from PBMCs. The sequence was obtained from a human donor in good health. This chain's CDR3 is CASSYQPSGQETQYF. As DNA, the CDR3 is TGTGCCAGCAGTTACCAACCTAGCGGACAAGAGACCCAGTACTTC.